This T cell receptor (beta chain) originates from a study of long-term antiretroviral therapy in people with HIV. Germline V gives CDR1 SGDLS, CDR2 YYNGEE. The V end lost 3 bases, the J end lost 0 bases, and 12 bases lay between the germline ends. This CDR3 has 15 amino acids. The libraries were made with immunoSEQ v3.0 at survey level. The method was immunoSEQ multiplex PCR; TCRdb's version includes in-frame clones alone and lacks a portion of them. The sample yields tens of thousands of clones, roughly 88% seen once. The specimen was unsorted PBMCs, collected 0.8 years before starting antiretroviral therapy. This chain joins TRBV9 and TRBJ1-2; D is undetermined. The TCR comes from a man between 18 and 35 years old with HIV. CDR3 coding DNA: TGTGCCAGCAGCGACTGGGCAGGAGCTAACTATGGCTACACCTTC. Protein product: CASSDWAGANYGYTF.